This entry is about one T cell receptor (beta chain). The antigen is unknown. This CDR3 is also generated by other DNA sequences in the sample. This entry comes from a study of shared clonotypes between healthy human individuals. As for the study in general: Contributing individuals were two females and a few males aged 18 to 49.

Cells designated naive CD8 were CD45RO-negative and were positively selected for CCR7, with terminally differentiated effector memory CD45RA+ cells excluded. Healthy and HIV-negative, the adult donors had no recent acute infections or vaccinations. Germline assignment: CDR1 MGHRA and CDR2 YSYEKL. The CDR3 contains 15 residues. V lost 4 bases and J lost 2; bases outside the gene matches: 5. The authors split each subset's genomic DNA evenly across several immunoSEQ plates. Assay: immunoSEQ multiplex PCR; the TCRdb copy retains only in-frame clones and omits some. The table includes around 2,000,000 clones, about 95% detected once. Study outcomes and limitations: Memory subsets generally showed smaller estimated richness than naive subsets did.

The V call is TRBV4-1, the J call TRBJ2-7, with 10 bases fitting TRBD1. Input material: naive CD8+ T cells sorted from blood. The source is a man aged 18 to 29 in good health. CDR3 sequence (DNA): TGCGCCAGCAGCCCGCGGACAGGGGGGCCCTACGAGCAGTACTTC. Translation: CASSPRTGGPYEQYF.